The 31 T cell receptor beta chains below were found in one sample sequenced in a study of chemoradiotherapy in HPV16-positive cancers. Only in-frame clones appear in the TCRdb table, and some are missing; sequencing was by immunoSEQ multiplex PCR. The table records about 35,000 clones, about 88% of them present only once. This specimen was blood, taken from a patient who underwent chemoradiotherapy. These receptor sequences come from a human donor with HPV-associated anogenital cancer.

Only one count was recorded for this clone. This chain uses TRBV18 with TRBJ1-1; a weak D match, TRBD1 (5 bases). CDR1 and CDR2 from the germline V gene are KGHSH and LQKENI. This CDR3 region has 16 residues. V shed 3 bases and J shed 1 base, with 15 bases lying between them. CDR3 DNA: TGTGCCAGCTCACCGACTAGGGACGTCGGGAACACTGAAGCTTTCTTT. Its translation: CASSPTRDVGNTEAFF. Variable domain in full (rest from reference TRBV18 and TRBJ1-1): NAGVMQNPRHLVRRRGQEARLRCSPMKGHSHVYWYRQLPEEGLKFMVYLQKENIIDESGMPKERFSAEFPKEGPSILRIQQVVRGDSAAYFCASSPTRDVGNTEAFFGQGTRLTVV.

The CDR3 DNA is TGTGCCAGTAGTTTCAGACAGGGTGAAGAATTAAACACTGAAGCTTTCTTT. Its protein product is CASSFRQGEELNTEAFF. This chain connects TRBV19 to TRBJ1-1, with 7 bases aligning to TRBD1. Unmatched junction bases numbered 14, after V lost 5 bases and J lost 2 bases. The CDR3 consists of 17 residues. Germline V gene lookup returns CDR1 LNHDA and CDR2 SQIVND (reference sequence). Filled out from reference TRBV19 and TRBJ1-1, the complete variable domain reads DGGITQSPKYLFRKEGQNVTLSCEQNLNHDAMYWYRQDPGQGLRLIYYSQIVNDFQKGDIAEGYSVSREKKESFPLTVTSAQKNPTAFYLCASSFRQGEELNTEAFFGQGTRLTVV.

Regarding this clone: At one of its ends the junction is not consistent with the germline gene, which may arise from a read error. This CDR3 is also generated by other DNA sequences in the sample. The rearrangement links TRBV7-9 to TRBJ1-1, with a tentative D call TRBD1 (6 bases). This CDR3 has 14 residues. CDR1 SEHNR and CDR2 FQNEAQ come from the germline V gene (reference sequence). The CDR3 protein is CASSRGQLNTEAFF. In DNA form, the CDR3 reads TGTGCCAGCAGCCGGGGGCAGCTGAACACTGAGGCTTTCTTT.

The V gene is TRBV5-6, the J gene TRBJ1-5; D uncertain. Trimming cost V 0 bases and J 3 bases, with 7 bases left between them. The germline CDR1 and CDR2 sequences are SGHDT and YYEEEE. The CDR3 is 14 residues long. The CDR3 is CASSLGFPNQPQHF. CDR3 DNA sequence: TGTGCCAGCAGCTTGGGGTTCCCCAATCAGCCCCAGCATTTT.

The chain links TRBV5-1 to TRBJ2-3; 8 positions agree with TRBD1. J was trimmed by 8 bases and V by 1 base; bases with no gene match: 6. The CDR3 has 14 amino acids. Germline CDR1 reads SGHRS; CDR2 reads YFSETQ. The CDR3 spells CASSLTGGWATQYF. CDR3 DNA: TGCGCCAGCAGCTTGACAGGGGGGTGGGCTACGCAGTATTTT.

In regard to this clone: The germline gene is not matched at one end of the junction; a read error may be the cause. The CDR3 DNA is TGTGCCAGCAGCCTAGGGCCGTCAGGGGGCCTTGTGAATTCACCCCTCCACTTT. Protein product: CASSLGPSGGLVNSPLHF. J is TRBJ1-6 and V is TRBV13, with 8 bases fitting TRBD1. From germline, CDR1 is PRHDT and CDR2 FYEKMQ (reference sequence). This CDR3 has 18 amino acids.

This clone was seen just once. The V call is TRBV9, the J call TRBJ2-3, with 8 bases aligning to TRBD2. The CDR3 spans 15 residues. The germline gives CDR1 SGDLS, CDR2 YYNGEE. J was trimmed by 0 bases and V by 1 base; bases with no gene match: 1. In DNA, the CDR3 is TGTGCCAGCAGCGTATCGGGGGGGAGCACAGATACGCAGTATTTT. It translates to CASSVSGGSTDTQYF. The variable domain in full, completed from reference TRBV9 and TRBJ2-3, reads DSGVTQTPKHLITATGQRVTLRCSPRSGDLSVYWYQQSLDQGLQFLIQYYNGEERAKGNILERFSAQQFPDLHSELNLSSLELGDSALYFCASSVSGGSTDTQYFGPGTRLTVL.

This rearrangement joins TRBV7-6 to TRBJ2-2, with D unresolved. This CDR3 region has 14 residues. The V and J ends lost 10 bases and 6 bases respectively, with 18 bases between them. Per germline, CDR1 SGHVS and CDR2 FNYEAQ. Here the CDR3 DNA reads TGTGCCATCGACCCTCTGTCTAACGCCGGGGAGCTGTTTTTT. Its protein product is CAIDPLSNAGELFF.

The chain has TRBV27 and TRBJ1-1, with no clear D. The germline gives CDR1 MNHEY, CDR2 SMNVEV (reference sequence). Trimming removed 6 bases from V and 4 bases from J, with 18 bases in between. The CDR3 has 15 amino acids. CDR3 sequence: CASRVVVTSSTEAFF. In DNA form, the CDR3 reads TGTGCCAGCAGGGTCGTTGTCACCTCGAGCACTGAAGCTTTCTTT.

This clone showed up just once. The V gene is TRBV9, the J gene TRBJ2-1, with 9 bases lining up with TRBD2. This CDR3 is 12 amino acids long. Germline-derived CDR1 and CDR2 are SGDLS and YYNGEE. Trimming cost V 4 bases and J 12 bases; bases outside gene matches: 5. CDR3 residues: CASSPGLALQFF. CDR3 coding DNA: TGTGCCAGCAGCCCGGGACTAGCCCTGCAGTTCTTC.

The chain couples TRBV10-3 to TRBJ2-1; 8 nucleotides match TRBD1. Germline loops: CDR1 ENHRY, CDR2 SYGVKD. The CDR3 is made up of 13 amino acids. The junction had 5 bases not matched to a gene; V was cut back by 7 bases and J by 6 bases. Written as DNA, the CDR3 is TGTGCCATCACCCAGGGGGCGAGCAATGAGCAGTTCTTC. Protein product: CAITQGASNEQFF.

The V gene is TRBV28, the J gene TRBJ1-4; D not resolved. V shed 1 base and J shed 11 bases, with 8 bases lying between them. This CDR3 has 12 amino acids. CDR1 and CDR2 (germline): MDHEN, SYDVKM. CDR3 amino acids: CASSLYVGKLFF. As DNA, the CDR3 is TGTGCCAGCAGTTTATACGTGGGGAAACTGTTTTTT.

The chain carries TRBV14 and TRBJ1-2; D not certain. V was clipped by 3 bases and J by 7 bases, with 15 bases between them. In germline, CDR1 is SGHDN, CDR2 FVKESK. The CDR3 extends over 14 amino acids. The CDR3 loop reads CASSQFQLLGGYTF. CDR3 DNA: TGTGCCAGCAGCCAGTTTCAGCTTCTTGGTGGCTACACCTTC.

The V and J genes are TRBV18 and TRBJ1-1; D might be TRBD1 (6 bases). V gave up 6 bases and J gave up 1 base, with 9 bases separating them. CDR3 length: 13 residues. Looked up from germline, CDR1 is KGHSH and CDR2 is LQKENI. The CDR3: CASSRQENTEAFF. CDR3 bases: TGTGCCAGCTCTCGACAGGAGAACACTGAAGCTTTCTTT.

The gene calls are TRBV7-3 and TRBJ2-3; D not resolved. Per germline, CDR1 SGHTA and CDR2 FQGTGA. The CDR3 consists of 13 residues. Trimming removed 5 bases at V and 8 bases at J, with 14 bases between. This chain's CDR3 is CASSLPPAPTQYF. DNA for the CDR3: TGTGCCAGCAGCCTCCCCCCGGCCCCTACGCAGTATTTT.

In its sample, this clone was seen a few times. The V gene is TRBV7-2, the J gene TRBJ1-5; TRBD1 matches at 8 bases. Germline trimming cut 2 bases from V and 6 bases from J; bases unmatched to any gene: 6. The germline CDR1 and CDR2 sequences are SGHTA and FQGNSA. The CDR3 runs 15 residues. CDR3 bases: TGTGCCAGCAGCTTACGGACAGGGAACCGTCAGCCCCAGCATTTT. Translation: CASSLRTGNRQPQHF.

This rearrangement joins TRBV19 to TRBJ1-5; the match to TRBD1 covers 7 bases. Germline CDR1 LNHDA, CDR2 SQIVND (reference sequence). V dropped 5 bases and J dropped 0; count of bases not matched to a gene: 10. The CDR3 totals 17 residues. The CDR3 nucleotides are TGTGCCAGTAGTCCCTGGGGACAGCTGTATAGCAATCAGCCCCAGCATTTT. Translated: CASSPWGQLYSNQPQHF.

The DNA for the CDR3 is TGTGCCAGCAGTTATGACAGCCTGAACACTGAAGCTTTCTTT. Encoded protein: CASSYDSLNTEAFF. The J gene is TRBJ1-1, the V gene TRBV6-5, with a possible D match to TRBD1 (5 bases). The CDR3 is 14 amino acids. The germline V and J ends were trimmed by 3 bases and 0 bases, with 8 bases remaining between them. Per the germline V gene, CDR1 is MNHEY and CDR2 is SVGAGI.

There are a few counts of this clone. The chain carries TRBV27 and TRBJ1-6, with D uncertain. The germline gives CDR1 MNHEY, CDR2 SMNVEV (reference sequence). The V end was cut by 5 bases, the J end by 7 bases, with 9 bases between. There are 13 residues in the CDR3. CDR3 DNA sequence: TGTGCCAGCAGTCCGTTATTAAATTCACCCCTCCACTTT. Its translation is CASSPLLNSPLHF.

This clone appeared a few times. The J gene is TRBJ1-2, the V gene TRBV18, with D possibly TRBD1 on 6 matching bases. The CDR3 runs 15 residues. Germline V gives CDR1 KGHSH, CDR2 LQKENI. V was cut by 3 bases and J by 3 bases, with 14 bases left in between. The CDR3 region has the DNA TGTGCCAGCTCACCCGGGTCGGGGGCTGACTATGGCTACACCTTC. It translates to CASSPGSGADYGYTF.

The chain couples TRBV20-1 to TRBJ2-2; D remains ambiguous. The V gene's germline CDR1 is DFQATT and CDR2 SNEGSKA (reference sequence). Trimming cost V 0 bases and J 4 bases, with 0 bases left between them. CDR3 length: 11 residues. CDR3: CSARDTGELFF. The DNA of the CDR3 is TGCAGTGCTAGAGACACCGGGGAGCTGTTTTTT.

The chain links TRBV7-2 to TRBJ2-2; 15 nucleotides align to TRBD2. Trimming took 3 bases from V and 4 from J; bases not matched to a gene: 6. The CDR3 spans 18 residues. Germline V gene lookup returns CDR1 SGHTA and CDR2 FQGNSA. The CDR3 DNA reads as TGTGCCAGCAGCTTCGGACTAGCGGGGGGGTATGGCACCGGGGAGCTGTTTTTT. Translated, it gives CASSFGLAGGYGTGELFF.

V is TRBV28 and J is TRBJ2-7; TRBD1 or TRBD2 may be the D gene (5 bases each). CDR1 is MDHEN, CDR2 SYDVKM, per germline. Trimming removed 1 base at V and 0 bases at J, with 13 bases between. The CDR3 runs 16 residues. The CDR3 protein is CASSLFQGATSYEQYF. The CDR3 DNA follows: TGTGCCAGCAGTTTATTCCAGGGAGCCACCTCCTACGAGCAGTACTTC.

This clone was seen a few times. The chain uses TRBV5-4 and TRBJ2-3; 9 positions agree with TRBD2. The germline V gene has CDR1 SGHNT and CDR2 YYREEE (reference sequence). The CDR3 runs to 15 residues. With V trimmed by 4 bases and J by 2 bases, 5 bases remained unmatched. In DNA, the CDR3 is TGTGCCAGCAGCCCAATAGCGGGGGACACAGATACGCAGTATTTT. Translating gives CASSPIAGDTDTQYF.

The rearrangement uses TRBV4-3 and TRBJ2-5; D perhaps matches TRBD1 (6 bases). Germline values: CDR1 LGHNA, CDR2 YSLEER. V shed 0 bases and J shed 5 bases, with 16 bases lying between them. The CDR3 is 16 residues long. The CDR3, as DNA: TGCGCCAGCAGCCAAGACCGGACGGGGCAGGGGGAGACCCAGTACTTC. Protein product: CASSQDRTGQGETQYF.

This clone was detected once. The gene calls are TRBV11-3 and TRBJ2-1; D remains unclear. CDR1 and CDR2 from the germline V gene are SGHNT and YENEEA. V lost 1 base and J lost 6, with 7 bases in between. The CDR3 sequence is 13 residues long. CDR3 in DNA: TGTGCCAGCAGCTTAGGGGTCGCCAATGAGCAGTTCTTC. Encoded protein: CASSLGVANEQFF.

The chain couples TRBV6-4 to TRBJ2-3; 11 bases agree with TRBD2. The CDR3 covers 18 residues. With V trimmed by 6 bases and J by 0 bases, 11 bases remained unmatched. The germline CDR1 and CDR2 sequences are MRHNA and SNTAGT. CDR3 nucleotides: TGTGCCAGCAGCCCGGGACTAGCGGAGGTTTCTAGCACAGATACGCAGTATTTT. Its protein product is CASSPGLAEVSSTDTQYF.

The chain combines TRBV7-8 with TRBJ1-1, with D perhaps matching TRBD1 (6 bases). The V end lost 3 bases, the J end lost 3 bases, and 11 bases lay between the germline ends. The CDR3 has 14 residues. Germline CDR1 SGHVS, CDR2 FQNEAQ. Written as DNA, the CDR3 is TGTGCCAGCAGCTTCCGGGGGGCGGACACTGAAGCTTTCTTT. Translating gives CASSFRGADTEAFF.

The J gene is TRBJ1-3, the V gene TRBV29-1; D is perhaps TRBD1 (6 bases). There are 12 residues in the CDR3. The germline V gene encodes CDR1 SQVTM and CDR2 ANQGSEA. Trimming removed 6 bases at V and 10 bases at J, with 16 bases between. DNA of the CDR3: TGCAGCGTGGAGAGGGGGGATTGGACCATATATTTT. Translated: CSVERGDWTIYF.

CDR3 in amino acids: CASSLDYRGGSYEQYF. DNA of the CDR3: TGTGCCAGCAGCTTAGACTACAGGGGGGGGTCCTACGAGCAGTACTTC. The chain uses TRBV7-8 and TRBJ2-7, with TRBD1 as a possible D gene (8 bases). This CDR3 has 16 amino acids. The germline V gene encodes CDR1 SGHVS and CDR2 FQNEAQ. Trimming removed 1 base at V and 1 base at J, with 14 bases between.

The chain uses TRBV7-8 and TRBJ1-1; D gene uncertain. CDR1 SGHVS and CDR2 FQNEAQ come from the germline V gene. The V end lost 5 bases, the J end lost 3 bases, and 16 bases lay between the germline ends. This CDR3 is built from 15 residues. CDR3 coding DNA: TGTGCCAGCAGCCCGAGAGAGGGAAGGGACACTGAAGCTTTCTTT. Translation gives CASSPREGRDTEAFF.